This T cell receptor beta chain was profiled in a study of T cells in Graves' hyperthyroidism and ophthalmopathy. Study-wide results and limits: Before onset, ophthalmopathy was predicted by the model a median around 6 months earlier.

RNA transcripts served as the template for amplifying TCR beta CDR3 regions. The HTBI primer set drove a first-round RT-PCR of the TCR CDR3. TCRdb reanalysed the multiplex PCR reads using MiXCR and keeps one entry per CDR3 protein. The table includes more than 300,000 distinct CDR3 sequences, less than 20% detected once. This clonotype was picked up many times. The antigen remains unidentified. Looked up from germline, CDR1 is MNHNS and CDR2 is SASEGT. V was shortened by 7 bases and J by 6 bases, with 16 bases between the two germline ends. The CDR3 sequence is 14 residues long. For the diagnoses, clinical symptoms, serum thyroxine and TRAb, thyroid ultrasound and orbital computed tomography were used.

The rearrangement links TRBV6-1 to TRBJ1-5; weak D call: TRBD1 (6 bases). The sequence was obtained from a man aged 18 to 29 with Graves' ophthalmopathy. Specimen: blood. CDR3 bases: TGTGCCAGCACTGGGGGGGGGGCCGGTCAGCCCCAGCATTTT. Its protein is CASTGGGAGQPQHF.